This TCR beta chain was observed in a study of CD8 T cells in ankylosing spondylitis (dated by TCRdb to 2016 to 2017). Study-wide context: T cell receptor beta repertoires were profiled in healthy donors and ankylosing spondylitis patients so that disease-linked TCR variants could be found. In total, the full study cohort was made up of 110 or so healthy donors and approximately 27 ankylosing spondylitis patients. Samples of peripheral blood were taken, and for ankylosing spondylitis patients, synovial fluid was collected as well. Results the study describes overall, beyond this receptor: In peripheral blood, the disease-linked clones were found at relatively low frequencies and had a CD8+ phenotype. Some motif variants had previously been reported in the synovial fluid and blood of reactive arthritis patients, which suggests shared mechanisms of disease initiation. A TCR beta motif of roughly 8 highly homologous amino acid variants appeared characteristic of blood from ankylosing spondylitis patients. According to the report, matched synovial fluid samples from ankylosing spondylitis patients were significantly enriched for the disease-linked clones.

For this clonotype: The antigen it binds to is not known. Base qualities were left out, and no much larger clone turns up one base away.

Synovial fluid samples were matched to blood samples from the same ankylosing spondylitis patients. Instrument on record: Illumina HiSeq 2500. Quantitative 5'-RACE with molecular barcodes was the method used to prepare the TCR beta libraries. Processing in the source paper ran as follows. To identify disease-linked TCR variants, a new computational method was used, one built on a probabilistic model of VDJ rearrangement. TCRdb applied fastp at Q25 and MiXCR to the public reads, then kept only in-frame beta chains. Rows with a matching CDR3 protein are joined into one entry that keeps the most common DNA and genes. V and J calls and clone size were set by TCRdb, not the authors. Counted in this sample were fewer than 130,000 distinct CDR3 sequences; about 24% of them appeared once. The ten largest clones take up around an eighth of the sample. The CDR3 spans 15 residues, from the cysteine through the phenylalanine. The retained sequence is limited to the CDR3, 45 bases, with the frame set at the first base. V drops 3 bases and J drops 0 bases, leaving 15 bases in between. The germline V gene (reference sequence) specifies GTSNPN as CDR1 and SVGIG as CDR2.

The sample was synovial fluid, either unsorted or a sorted T cell fraction (not recorded which). The chain is encoded by TRBV30 joined to TRBJ2-7; a tentative D match to TRBD1 spans 6 bases. The TCR sequence derives from a male donor with ankylosing spondylitis. In nucleotide form, the sequence is TGTGCCTGGAGGGACAGCCAAAAGGGCTCCTACGAGCAGTACTTC. Its amino acids are CAWRDSQKGSYEQYF.